These T cell receptor beta chains were read from a single sample in a study of T cell responses to AZD1222 COVID-19 vaccine. Some clones are missing from TCRdb's copy, which holds only in-frame ones; the method was immunoSEQ multiplex PCR. There are around 170,000 clones in the sample; more than 75% occur only once, and approximately 0.97% lies in the top ten. The input for sequencing was peripheral blood, taken on day 0 of AZD1222 vaccination. These receptor sequences come from an adult in good health. The CDR3 runs from the conserved cysteine through the conserved F or W. The D gene is left open where the match is weak. Where a row states a size, it is once, few, many or the class of an expanded clone; other rows omit it.

j_call: TRBJ1-2; v_call: TRBV19; d_call: NA; clone_size: NA; cdr3_aa: CASTITGKSNYGYTF; cdr3_nt: TGTGCCAGTACTATTACAGGGAAGTCTAACTATGGCTACACCTTC
j_call: TRBJ2-7; v_call: TRBV5-6; d_call: NA; clone_size: NA; cdr3_aa: CASSFFGGPYPGEQYF; cdr3_nt: TGTGCCAGCAGCTTCTTTGGTGGACCCTATCCTGGAGAGCAGTACTTC
j_call: TRBJ2-1; v_call: TRBV4-1; d_call: NA; clone_size: NA; cdr3_aa: CASSQDSNEQFF; cdr3_nt: TGCGCCAGCAGCCAAGATTCCAATGAGCAGTTCTTC
j_call: TRBJ2-3; v_call: TRBV29-1; d_call: TRBD1; clone_size: NA; cdr3_aa: CSVSGQLHTDTQYF; cdr3_nt: TGCAGCGTTTCGGGACAGCTACACACAGATACGCAGTATTTT
j_call: TRBJ1-5; v_call: TRBV28; d_call: TRBD1; clone_size: NA; cdr3_aa: CASSSRTGGLGQPQHF; cdr3_nt: TGTGCCAGCAGTTCCCGGACAGGGGGCTTAGGTCAGCCCCAGCATTTT
j_call: TRBJ1-5; v_call: TRBV9; d_call: NA; clone_size: NA; cdr3_aa: CASSPDGNQPQHF; cdr3_nt: TGTGCCAGCAGTCCCGATGGCAATCAGCCCCAGCATTTT
j_call: TRBJ2-5; v_call: TRBV5-1; d_call: TRBD2; clone_size: once; cdr3_aa: CASSGGLAGEETQYF; cdr3_nt: TGCGCCAGCAGCGGAGGACTAGCGGGAGAAGAGACCCAGTACTTC
j_call: TRBJ1-2; v_call: TRBV27; d_call: NA; clone_size: NA; cdr3_aa: CASSLWGLYGYTF; cdr3_nt: TGTGCCAGCAGTTTATGGGGCCTCTATGGCTACACCTTC
j_call: TRBJ2-1; v_call: TRBV5-1; d_call: TRBD2; clone_size: NA; cdr3_aa: CASSFQSGGSYNEQFF; cdr3_nt: TGCGCCAGCAGCTTCCAAAGCGGGGGATCCTACAATGAGCAGTTCTTC
j_call: TRBJ1-1; v_call: TRBV10-3; d_call: NA; clone_size: NA; cdr3_aa: CAISESIGINTEAFF; cdr3_nt: TGTGCCATCAGTGAGTCGATAGGCATTAACACTGAAGCTTTCTTT
j_call: TRBJ2-1; v_call: TRBV5-6; d_call: TRBD2; clone_size: NA; cdr3_aa: CASLPGGGRNEQFF; cdr3_nt: TGTGCCTCCCTCCCCGGCGGGGGGAGGAATGAGCAGTTCTTC
j_call: TRBJ2-3; v_call: TRBV4-3; d_call: TRBD1; clone_size: NA; cdr3_aa: CASSQEGQGDWTDTQYF; cdr3_nt: TGCGCCAGCAGCCAAGAAGGACAGGGGGATTGGACAGATACGCAGTATTTT
j_call: TRBJ1-6; v_call: TRBV5-6; d_call: TRBD1; clone_size: NA; cdr3_aa: CASSSGTGVIGSPLHF; cdr3_nt: TGTGCCAGCAGTTCCGGGACAGGGGTGATAGGATCACCCCTCCACTTT
j_call: TRBJ2-3; v_call: TRBV7-9; d_call: NA; clone_size: NA; cdr3_aa: CASSFLPSTDTQYF; cdr3_nt: TGTGCCAGCAGCTTTCTTCCCTCCACAGATACGCAGTATTTT
j_call: TRBJ1-2; v_call: TRBV28; d_call: TRBD1; clone_size: NA; cdr3_aa: CASSLGQGSYGYTF; cdr3_nt: TGTGCCAGCAGTTTGGGACAGGGGAGCTATGGCTACACCTTC
j_call: TRBJ2-3; v_call: TRBV29-1; d_call: TRBD2; clone_size: NA; cdr3_aa: CSVDRGGADTQYF; cdr3_nt: TGCAGCGTTGATCGGGGGGGCGCAGATACGCAGTATTTT
j_call: TRBJ1-5; v_call: TRBV7-2; d_call: TRBD1; clone_size: once; cdr3_aa: CASSPSAGGNGNQPQHF; cdr3_nt: TGTGCCAGCAGCCCGAGCGCAGGGGGTAATGGCAATCAGCCCCAGCATTTT
j_call: TRBJ2-3; v_call: TRBV7-9; d_call: NA; clone_size: NA; cdr3_aa: CAISGDTVTDTQYF; cdr3_nt: TGTGCCATCAGCGGGGACACCGTCACAGATACGCAGTATTTT
j_call: TRBJ1-5; v_call: TRBV6-5; d_call: NA; clone_size: NA; cdr3_aa: CASSSGVVSNQPQHF; cdr3_nt: TGTGCCAGCAGTAGCGGGGTAGTAAGCAATCAGCCCCAGCATTTT
j_call: TRBJ2-3; v_call: TRBV2; d_call: NA; clone_size: NA; cdr3_aa: CASRSADTQYF; cdr3_nt: TGTGCCAGCAGGTCGGCAGATACGCAGTATTTT
j_call: TRBJ1-5; v_call: TRBV5-1; d_call: NA; clone_size: NA; cdr3_aa: CASSRDGFSNQPQHF; cdr3_nt: TGCGCCAGCAGCCGGGATGGGTTTAGCAATCAGCCCCAGCATTTT
j_call: TRBJ1-5; v_call: TRBV11-2; d_call: NA; clone_size: NA; cdr3_aa: CASSLEVGSYQPQHF; cdr3_nt: TGTGCCAGCAGCTTAGAAGTTGGCTCTTATCAGCCCCAGCATTTT
j_call: TRBJ2-1; v_call: TRBV19; d_call: TRBD1; clone_size: once; cdr3_aa: CASSRDRSSYNEQFF; cdr3_nt: TGTGCCAGTAGTAGGGACAGGAGCTCCTACAATGAGCAGTTCTTC
j_call: TRBJ2-5; v_call: TRBV5-1; d_call: NA; clone_size: NA; cdr3_aa: CASSFSTGYQETQYF; cdr3_nt: TGCGCCAGCAGCTTCTCGACTGGGTACCAAGAGACCCAGTACTTC